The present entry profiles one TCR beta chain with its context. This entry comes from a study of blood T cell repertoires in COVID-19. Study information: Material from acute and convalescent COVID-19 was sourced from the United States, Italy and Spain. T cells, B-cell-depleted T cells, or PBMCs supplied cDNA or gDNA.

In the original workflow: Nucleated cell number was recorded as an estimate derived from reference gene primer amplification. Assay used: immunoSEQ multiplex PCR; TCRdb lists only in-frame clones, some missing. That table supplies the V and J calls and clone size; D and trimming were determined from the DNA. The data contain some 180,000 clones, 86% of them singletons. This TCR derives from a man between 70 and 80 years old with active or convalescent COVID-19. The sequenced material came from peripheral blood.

This chain's CDR3 is CASSSGTVAETQYF. The CDR3 bases are TGTGCCAGCAGCTCGGGGACAGTTGCTGAGACCCAGTACTTC. V usage is TRBV7-2 and J usage is TRBJ2-5; 7 positions match TRBD1. CDR3 length equals 14 residues. Germline CDR1 SGHTA, CDR2 FQGNSA. With 4 bases clipped from V and 5 bases from J, the junction kept 7 bases outside the gene matches.